The clone carrying this T cell receptor beta chain turned up a few times. Its antigen is still unknown. The entry originates in a study of beta chain features in type 1 diabetes. Points from the study as a whole: PCR may have favored shorter templates equally in patients and controls. Shortening of TCRB CDR3s, moderate but significant, appeared in all four CD4+ subsets of Type 1 diabetes patients. The similarity of naive, central memory and Treg TCRB repertoires appeared greater among patients than among healthy donors.

The trim removed 6 bases at V and 8 bases at J, leaving 11 bases unmatched. The germline V gene encodes CDR1 MDHEN and CDR2 SYDVKM. There are 16 residues in the CDR3. The whole isolated RNA underwent reverse transcription, so sequencing captured expressed TCRB transcripts. Around 3.9 million reads on average were seen across naive, central memory and regulatory T cell samples. The table came from immunoSEQ multiplex PCR; TCRdb's copy has only in-frame clones and leaves some out. The sample has about 260,000 clones, about a fifth seen once. The sequencing input was naive CD4+ T cells from blood. The origin of this receptor is a woman between 40 and 50 years old with type 1 diabetes. This chain uses TRBV28 with TRBJ2-1; 12 nucleotides line up with TRBD1. The CDR3: CASSSAGQGAEDEQFF. The CDR3 DNA reads TGTGCCAGCAGCTCAGCGGGACAGGGGGCCGAGGATGAGCAGTTCTTC.